These 23 T cell receptor beta chains were sequenced from one sample in a study of T cells after posttransplantation cyclophosphamide (TCRdb year 2016). Viable CD3+CD4+ or CD3+CD8+ cells that were CCR7+CD45RA+CD45RO-CD95-CD27+CD28+ were defined as naive T cells. Libraries were constructed by the immunoSEQ multiplex PCR assay. Entries here come from immuneACCESS through TCRdb and include only in-frame sequences with V and J called. Some clones fail to appear in such tables; in the studies checked, an unresolved V gene covers under half of the shortfall, and the cause of the remainder is unknown. Within this sample are some 33,000 clones, with over 75% of them counted one time only. The ten largest clones represent 0.1% of the sample. Sequenced material: naive CD4+ T cells sorted from blood. All receptors come from a man in his thirties or forties in good health and a related stem cell transplant donor.

The gene calls are TRBV7-9 and TRBJ1-4, with D tentatively TRBD1 (6 bases). CDR3 size: 15 residues. The V end was cut by 4 bases, the J end by 0 bases, with 9 bases between. Germline CDR1 and CDR2: SEHNR and FQNEAQ (reference sequence). This chain's CDR3 is CASSSQGPTNEKLFF. The CDR3, as DNA: TGTGCCAGCAGCTCACAGGGCCCAACTAATGAAAAACTGTTTTTT. The whole variable domain, remainder taken from reference TRBV7-9 and TRBJ1-4, is DTGVSQNPRHKITKRGQNVTFRCDPISEHNRLYWYRQTLGQGPEFLTYFQNEAQLEKSRLLSDRFSAERPKGSFSTLEIQRTEQGDSAMYLCASSSQGPTNEKLFFGSGTQLSVL.

The genes are TRBV11-2 and TRBJ1-2, with TRBD1 matching over 8 bases. The germline gives CDR1 SGHAT, CDR2 FQNNGV. The CDR3 extends over 12 amino acids. Germline trimming cut 5 bases from V and 5 bases from J; bases unmatched to any gene: 1. The CDR3 is CASSQGAYGYTF. The CDR3 DNA sequence: TGTGCCAGCAGCCAGGGGGCGTATGGCTACACCTTC.

The V call is TRBV15, the J call TRBJ1-2; D might be TRBD1 (5 bases). CDR3 length: 15 residues. The V end was cut by 1 base, the J end by 5 bases, with 14 bases between. The germline gives CDR1 LNHNV, CDR2 YYDKDF (reference sequence). The CDR3 region is CATSRVLGRTYGYTF. The CDR3 DNA follows: TGTGCCACCAGCAGAGTATTAGGGCGGACATATGGCTACACCTTC.

The CDR3 sequence: CASSQWDYSTDTQYF. The CDR3 DNA sequence: TGCGCCAGCAGCCAATGGGACTACTCTACAGATACGCAGTATTTT. V usage is TRBV5-1 and J usage is TRBJ2-3; the match to TRBD2 covers 7 bases. Germline trimming cut 4 bases from V and 3 bases from J; bases unmatched to any gene: 8. The germline gives CDR1 SGHRS, CDR2 YFSETQ. This CDR3 has 15 residues.

The rearrangement uses TRBV5-1 and TRBJ2-2; TRBD2 matches at 7 bases. There are 14 residues in the CDR3. Trimming removed 5 bases from V and 2 bases from J; junction bases left unmatched: 3. CDR1 is SGHRS, CDR2 YFSETQ, per germline. Written as DNA, the CDR3 is TGCGCCAGCAGTGGGACTACTAACACCGGGGAGCTGTTTTTT. Protein product: CASSGTTNTGELFF.

The V and J genes are TRBV7-7 and TRBJ2-6; 15 bases match TRBD2. CDR1 and CDR2 (germline): SSHAT, FNYEAQ (reference sequence). This CDR3 spans 18 amino acids. With V trimmed by 5 bases and J by 1 base, 3 bases remained unmatched. CDR3 DNA: TGTGCCAGCAGCCTGGGACTAGCGGGGGGATCTGGGGCCAACGTCCTGACTTTC. It specifies CASSLGLAGGSGANVLTF.

The CDR3 coding sequence is TGTGCCAGCAGCTCGGGACAGGGAGGTTTTCAGCCCCAGCATTTT. Translating it yields CASSSGQGGFQPQHF. The rearrangement links TRBV11-2 to TRBJ1-5; 9 nucleotides line up with TRBD1. The V and J ends lost 4 bases and 6 bases, in that order; junction bases with no gene match: 7. Looked up from germline, CDR1 is SGHAT and CDR2 is FQNNGV. The CDR3 runs 15 residues. The complete variable domain, with remaining parts taken from reference TRBV11-2 and TRBJ1-5, reads EAGVAQSPRYKIIEKRQSVAFWCNPISGHATLYWYQQILGQGPKLLIQFQNNGVVDDSQLPKDRFSAERLKGVDSTLKIQPAKLEDSAVYLCASSSGQGGFQPQHFGDGTRLSIL.

This clone was observed a single time. CDR3 coding DNA: TGTGCCAGCAGCGTTTTGACAGGGCTGGAGGAGACCCAGTACTTC. It is translated as CASSVLTGLEETQYF. The chain carries TRBV2 and TRBJ2-5, with 7 bases lining up with TRBD1. The length of the CDR3 is 15 residues. Per germline, CDR1 SNHLY and CDR2 FYNNEI. The V and J ends lost 6 bases and 5 bases, in that order; junction bases with no gene match: 12. The full variable domain, rest sourced from reference TRBV2 and TRBJ2-5, is EPEVTQTPSHQVTQMGQEVILRCVPISNHLYFYWYRQILGQKVEFLVSFYNNEISEKSEIFDDQFSVERPDGSNFTLKIRSTKLEDSAMYFCASSVLTGLEETQYFGPGTRLLVL.

V usage is TRBV5-1 and J usage is TRBJ2-3, with D tentatively TRBD2 (5 bases). Germline V gene data show CDR1 as SGHRS and CDR2 as YFSETQ. V was trimmed by 3 bases and J by 0 bases, leaving 11 bases between them. The CDR3 has 15 amino acids. CDR3 sequence reads: CASSYPRGSTDTQYF. The CDR3, as DNA: TGCGCCAGCAGCTACCCCCGCGGGAGCACAGATACGCAGTATTTT. Based on the CDR3 plus reference TRBV5-1 and TRBJ2-3, the full variable domain is KAGVTQTPRYLIKTRGQQVTLSCSPISGHRSVSWYQQTPGQGLQFLFEYFSETQRNKGNFPGRFSGRQFSNSRSEMNVSTLELGDSALYLCASSYPRGSTDTQYFGPGTRLTVL.

A single count supports this clone. The V and J genes are TRBV5-1 and TRBJ2-5, with D perhaps TRBD1 (6 bases). V lost 3 bases and J 5 bases, leaving 20 bases between the germline ends. Looked up from germline, CDR1 is SGHRS and CDR2 is YFSETQ. The CDR3 is made up of 16 amino acids. The CDR3 nucleotides are TGCGCCAGCAGCTCTACGGGCTCTAGCACAGGGGAGACCCAGTACTTC. Translation gives CASSSTGSSTGETQYF.

This chain links TRBV27 with TRBJ2-1, with D possibly TRBD2 on 6 matching bases. The CDR3 totals 16 residues. The V gene lost 3 bases and the J gene lost 0 bases, with 12 bases spanning the gap. Germline loops: CDR1 MNHEY, CDR2 SMNVEV (reference sequence). CDR3: CASSLGGMSSYNEQFF. The CDR3 DNA reads TGTGCCAGCAGTTTGGGCGGGATGAGCTCCTACAATGAGCAGTTCTTC.

The chain joins TRBV5-1 to TRBJ2-2; 8 bases agree with TRBD2. CDR3 length: 18 amino acids. Germline V gives CDR1 SGHRS, CDR2 YFSETQ. The J segment lost 1 base and the V segment lost 3 bases, leaving 11 bases of the junction unmatched. The CDR3 region is CASSSPMRGAWNTGELFF. DNA for the CDR3: TGCGCCAGCAGCTCCCCGATGCGGGGGGCCTGGAACACCGGGGAGCTGTTTTTT.

The rearrangement uses TRBV4-3 and TRBJ2-2, with TRBD1 matching 7 bases. V shed 3 bases and J 1 base; nucleotides not matched to a gene: 5. In germline, CDR1 is LGHNA, CDR2 YSLEER. The CDR3 consists of 16 residues. The CDR3 here is CASSHRHRGNTGELFF. The DNA of the CDR3 is TGCGCCAGCAGCCACCGCCACAGGGGGAACACCGGGGAGCTGTTTTTT.

The chain uses TRBV5-1 and TRBJ2-1; TRBD2 matches 9 bases. Germline lookup yields CDR1 SGHRS and CDR2 YFSETQ. J lost 10 bases, V lost 2 bases, and 13 bases had no gene match. This CDR3 has 16 residues. DNA of the CDR3: TGCGCCAGCAGCTTAATCTCAGCGGGGGGTCCATGGGAGCAGTTCTTC. This translates into CASSLISAGGPWEQFF.

The rearrangement links TRBV4-1 to TRBJ2-2; the D gene is possibly TRBD2 (6 bases). Germline CDR1 and CDR2: MGHRA and YSYEKL. The CDR3 runs to 16 residues. Trimming removed 6 bases from V and 3 bases from J, with 17 bases in between. DNA for the CDR3: TGCGCCAGCAGTCCCAGGGAGCGGGTGGACACCGGGGAGCTGTTTTTT. Translated: CASSPRERVDTGELFF.

This clone was observed a handful of times. CDR3: CASSARQYNTGELFF. The CDR3 DNA reads as TGTGCCAGCAGTGCCCGACAGTATAACACCGGGGAGCTGTTTTTT. The rearrangement joins TRBV2 to TRBJ2-2; D perhaps matches TRBD1 (5 bases). Germline CDR1 and CDR2: SNHLY and FYNNEI. Trimming shortened V by 4 bases and J by 2 bases, and 11 bases separated the two germline ends. This CDR3 region has 15 residues.

This chain connects TRBV5-1 to TRBJ1-1; 8 bases fit TRBD1. Germline-derived CDR1 and CDR2 are SGHRS and YFSETQ. V dropped 0 bases and J dropped 4; count of bases not matched to a gene: 5. This CDR3 is 15 amino acids long. The CDR3 loop is CASSLEGQGFTEAFF. The CDR3 coding sequence is TGCGCCAGCAGCTTGGAAGGACAGGGCTTCACTGAAGCTTTCTTT.

J is TRBJ2-5 and V is TRBV2; TRBD2 matches at 16 bases. Germline V lookup: CDR1 SNHLY, CDR2 FYNNEI. This CDR3 spans 16 amino acids. Trimming took 6 bases from V and 5 from J; bases not matched to a gene: 6. Here the CDR3 DNA reads TGTGCCAGCAGAGGGACTAGCGGGGGGGCACGGGAGACCCAGTACTTC. Residues: CASRGTSGGARETQYF.

The chain is built from TRBV11-2 and TRBJ2-7; maybe TRBD2 (6 bases). V shed 2 bases and J shed 3 bases, with 11 bases lying between them. Germline CDR1 is SGHAT and CDR2 is FQNNGV. The length of the CDR3 is 14 residues. DNA for the CDR3: TGTGCCAGCAGCTTATGGAAGGACTACTACGAGCAGTACTTC. Protein sequence: CASSLWKDYYEQYF.

This rearrangement joins TRBV28 to TRBJ2-7; TRBD1 might be the D (6 bases). This CDR3 contains 15 residues. Germline V CDR1 and CDR2: MDHEN, SYDVKM. Trimming pared 5 bases from V and 0 bases from J, leaving 14 bases between. The CDR3 region has the DNA TGTGCCAGCAGTCCCCCGACAGGCACCTCCTACGAGCAGTACTTC. It yields the protein CASSPPTGTSYEQYF.

The rearrangement joins TRBV5-8 to TRBJ1-1; 8 bases line up with TRBD1. The CDR3 sequence is 16 residues long. Per germline, CDR1 SGHTS and CDR2 YDEGEE. The trim removed 0 bases at V and 2 bases at J, leaving 6 bases unmatched. DNA of the CDR3: TGTGCCAGCAGCTTGGGGAGGACAGGGATAAACACTGAAGCTTTCTTT. Translation gives CASSLGRTGINTEAFF.

This clone was seen a single time. The rearrangement links TRBV7-3 to TRBJ2-1, with TRBD2 matching over 8 bases. CDR1 and CDR2 from the germline V gene are SGHTA and FQGTGA. The trim removed 3 bases at V and 6 bases at J, leaving 7 bases unmatched. CDR3 length: 15 residues. The CDR3 bases are TGTGCCAGCAGCTTTTTAGCGGGGCGGATCAATGAGCAGTTCTTC. This translates into CASSFLAGRINEQFF.

The chain is built from TRBV18 and TRBJ2-7; tentative D call: TRBD2 (5 bases). The CDR3 loop spans 14 amino acids. Between the trimmed V and J ends, which lost 1 base and 5 bases, there was a span of 12 bases. The germline V gene has CDR1 KGHSH and CDR2 LQKENI. The CDR3 is CASSPLGSEDEQYF. CDR3 DNA: TGTGCCAGCTCACCACTTGGTAGCGAGGACGAGCAGTACTTC.